This record looks at one TCR beta chain sequence and its context. TCRdb keeps only in-frame clones here, not all; method: immunoSEQ multiplex PCR. The sample has roughly 66,000 clones; about 90% are singletons. This sample stems from a study of T cell changes during pregnancy in multiple sclerosis. Trimming removed 5 bases at V and 2 bases at J, with 16 bases between. From germline, CDR1 is LNHDA and CDR2 SQIVND (reference sequence). The CDR3 is 16 amino acids. The specimen comprised peripheral blood, sampled in the first trimester of pregnancy. The receptor's source is a female donor with multiple sclerosis, enrolled in a pregnancy study. V gene TRBV19 combines with J gene TRBJ2-4; TRBD2 might be the D (6 bases). CDR3 DNA: TGTGCCAGTAGTGTGACTAGGGACGGGCCCAAAAACATTCAGTACTTC. Translating it yields CASSVTRDGPKNIQYF.